What follows is one TCR beta chain and its context. The sample belongs to a study of T cell changes during pregnancy in multiple sclerosis. Using immunoSEQ multiplex PCR, the repertoire was profiled, and TCRdb retains in-frame clones only, with some absent. The data show about 20,000 clones, about 90% seen once. The length of the CDR3 is 13 residues. Trimming left V 3 bases short and J 5 bases short, with 13 bases between. CDR1 and CDR2 (germline): GTSNPN, SVGIG (reference sequence). This clonotype was sampled from a female donor in good health, enrolled as a control in a pregnancy study. Here the sequenced sample was CD4+ T cells from peripheral blood mononuclear cells, taken in the third trimester of pregnancy. V and J are TRBV30 and TRBJ1-1, with D uncertain. In nucleotides, the CDR3 is TGTGCCTGGAGACTACCCAGCGGAACTGAAGCTTTCTTT. This sequence encodes CAWRLPSGTEAFF.